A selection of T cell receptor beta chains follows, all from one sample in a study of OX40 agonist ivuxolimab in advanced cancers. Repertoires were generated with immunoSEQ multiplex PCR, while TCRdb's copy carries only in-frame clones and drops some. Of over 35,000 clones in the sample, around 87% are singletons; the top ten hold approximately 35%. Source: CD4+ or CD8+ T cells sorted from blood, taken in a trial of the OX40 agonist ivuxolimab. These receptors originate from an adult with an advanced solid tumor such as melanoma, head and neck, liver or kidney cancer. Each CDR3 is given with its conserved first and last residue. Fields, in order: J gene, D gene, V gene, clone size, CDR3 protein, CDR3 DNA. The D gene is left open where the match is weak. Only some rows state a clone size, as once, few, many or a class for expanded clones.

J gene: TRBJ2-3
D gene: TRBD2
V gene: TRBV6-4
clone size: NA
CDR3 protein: CASSPSAGGTDTQYF
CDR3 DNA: TGTGCCAGCAGTCCCTCAGCGGGGGGCACAGATACGCAGTATTTT

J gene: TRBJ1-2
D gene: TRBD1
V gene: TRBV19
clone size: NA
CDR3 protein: CASSSHRGAQKGYTF
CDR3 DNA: TGTGCCAGTAGTTCCCACAGGGGCGCGCAGAAGGGCTACACCTTC

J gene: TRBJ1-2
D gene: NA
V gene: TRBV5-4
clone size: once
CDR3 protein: CASSLGQINYGYTF
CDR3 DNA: TGTGCCAGCAGCTTGGGACAGATTAACTATGGCTACACCTTC

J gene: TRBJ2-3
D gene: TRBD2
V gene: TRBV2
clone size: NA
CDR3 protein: CAIPRTSGGADTQYF
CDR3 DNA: TGTGCCATCCCGCGGACTAGCGGGGGGGCAGATACGCAGTATTTT

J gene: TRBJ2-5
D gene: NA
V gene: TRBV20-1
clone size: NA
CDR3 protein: CSARMGETQYF
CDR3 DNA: TGCAGTGCTAGAATGGGAGAGACCCAGTACTTC

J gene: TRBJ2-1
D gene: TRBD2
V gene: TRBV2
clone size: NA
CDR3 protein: CASRGLAGSDNEQFF
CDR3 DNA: TGTGCCAGCAGAGGACTAGCGGGGTCTGACAATGAGCAGTTCTTC

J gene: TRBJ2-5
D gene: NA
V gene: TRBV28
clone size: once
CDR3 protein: CASSFRGANPNRETQYF
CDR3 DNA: TGTGCCAGCAGTTTCCGGGGGGCGAACCCTAATCGAGAGACCCAGTACTTC

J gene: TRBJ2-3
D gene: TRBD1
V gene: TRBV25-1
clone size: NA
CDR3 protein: CASYPETGMPDTQYF
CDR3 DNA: TGTGCCAGTTACCCCGAGACAGGGATGCCAGATACGCAGTATTTT

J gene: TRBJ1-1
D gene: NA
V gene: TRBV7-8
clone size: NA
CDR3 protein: CASSPSSAKLNTEAFF
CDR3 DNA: TGTGCCAGCAGCCCCTCATCAGCAAAACTGAACACTGAAGCTTTCTTT

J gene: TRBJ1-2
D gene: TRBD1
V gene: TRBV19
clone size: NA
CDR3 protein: CASSIQGADYGYTF
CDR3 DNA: TGTGCCAGTAGTATACAGGGGGCGGACTATGGCTACACCTTC

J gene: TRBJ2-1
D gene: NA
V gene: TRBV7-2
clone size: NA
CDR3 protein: CASSLRGSSYNEQFF
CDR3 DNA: TGTGCCAGCAGCTTAAGGGGAAGCTCCTACAATGAGCAGTTCTTC

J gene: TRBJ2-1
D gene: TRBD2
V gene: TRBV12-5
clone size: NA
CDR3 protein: CASGPPAGGEQFF
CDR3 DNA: TGTGCTAGTGGTCCTCCGGCGGGGGGTGAGCAGTTCTTC

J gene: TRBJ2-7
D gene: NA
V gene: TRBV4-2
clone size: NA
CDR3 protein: CASSQDQGSYSYEQYF
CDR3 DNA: TGTGCCAGCAGCCAAGATCAGGGGTCCTACTCCTACGAGCAGTACTTC

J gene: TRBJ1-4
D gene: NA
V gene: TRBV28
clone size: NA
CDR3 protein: CASRIGGTLGKLFF
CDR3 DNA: TGTGCCAGCAGGATCGGAGGGACTTTAGGAAAACTGTTTTTT

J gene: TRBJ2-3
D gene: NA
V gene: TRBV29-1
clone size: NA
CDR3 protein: CSVGPPVARTDTQYF
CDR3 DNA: TGCAGCGTTGGCCCCCCCGTCGCCCGCACAGATACGCAGTATTTT

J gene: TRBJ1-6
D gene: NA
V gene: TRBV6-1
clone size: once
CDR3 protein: CASTAVDNSPLHF
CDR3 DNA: TGTGCCAGCACGGCCGTGGATAATTCACCCCTCCACTTT

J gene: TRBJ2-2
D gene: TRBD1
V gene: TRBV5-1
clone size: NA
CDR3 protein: CASSPGTGNTGELFF
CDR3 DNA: TGCGCCAGCAGCCCGGGGACAGGGAACACCGGGGAGCTGTTTTTT

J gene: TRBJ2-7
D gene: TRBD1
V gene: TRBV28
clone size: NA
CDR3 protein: CASSPRTGGFYEQYF
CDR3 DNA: TGTGCCAGCAGTCCCCGGACAGGGGGCTTCTACGAGCAGTACTTC

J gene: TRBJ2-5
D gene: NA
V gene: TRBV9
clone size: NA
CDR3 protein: CASSVWGAQETQYF
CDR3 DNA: TGTGCCAGCAGCGTATGGGGGGCGCAAGAGACCCAGTACTTC

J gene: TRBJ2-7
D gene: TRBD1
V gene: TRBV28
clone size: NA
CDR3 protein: CASTGTALGEQYF
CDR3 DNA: TGTGCCAGTACCGGGACAGCCCTCGGGGAGCAGTACTTC

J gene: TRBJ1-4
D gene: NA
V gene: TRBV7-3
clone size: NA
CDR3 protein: CASSNRRTNEKLFF
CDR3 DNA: TGTGCCAGCAGCAATCGACGGACGAATGAAAAACTGTTTTTT

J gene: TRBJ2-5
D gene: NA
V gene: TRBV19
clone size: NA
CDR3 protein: CASSIGGASQETQYF
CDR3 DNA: TGTGCCAGTAGTATCGGGGGAGCTTCCCAAGAGACCCAGTACTTC

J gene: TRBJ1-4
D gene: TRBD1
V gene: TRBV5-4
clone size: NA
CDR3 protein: CASSLAGRGQTNEKLFF
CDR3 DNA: TGTGCCAGCAGCTTGGCCGGCAGGGGGCAAACTAATGAAAAACTGTTTTTT

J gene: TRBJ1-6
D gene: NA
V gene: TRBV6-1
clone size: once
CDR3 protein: CASSDYPGTSPLHF
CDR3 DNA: TGTGCCAGCAGTGATTACCCAGGGACCTCACCCCTCCACTTT

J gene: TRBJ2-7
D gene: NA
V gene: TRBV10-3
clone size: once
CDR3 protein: CAISEPPGTKRYEQYF
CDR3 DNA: TGTGCCATCAGTGAGCCCCCCGGGACCAAGCGCTACGAGCAGTACTTC

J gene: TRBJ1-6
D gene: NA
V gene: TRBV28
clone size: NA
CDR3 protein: CASSMGEIQGDLSSYNSPLHF
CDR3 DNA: TGTGCCAGCAGCATGGGGGAAATACAGGGCGACTTAAGCTCCTATAATTCACCCCTCCACTTT

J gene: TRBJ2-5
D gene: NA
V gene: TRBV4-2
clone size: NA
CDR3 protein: CASSPGVADPDSTQYF
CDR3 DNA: TGTGCCAGCAGCCCAGGAGTAGCGGATCCGGATTCAACCCAGTACTTC

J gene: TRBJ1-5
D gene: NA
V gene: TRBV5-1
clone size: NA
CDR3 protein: CASSLGAGEQPQHF
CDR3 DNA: TGCGCCAGCAGCTTGGGGGCAGGGGAACAGCCCCAGCACTTT

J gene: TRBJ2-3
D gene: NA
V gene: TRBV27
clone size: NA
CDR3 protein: CASSPLTRTDTDTQYF
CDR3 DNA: TGTGCCAGCAGTCCCTTAACAAGGACCGACACAGATACGCAGTATTTT

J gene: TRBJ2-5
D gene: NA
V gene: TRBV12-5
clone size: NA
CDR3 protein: CASGLRGGFETQYF
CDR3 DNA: TGTGCTAGTGGTTTGAGGGGGGGTTTTGAGACCCAGTACTTC

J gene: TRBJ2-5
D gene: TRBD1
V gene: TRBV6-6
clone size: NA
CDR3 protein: CASSYRDRVKTQYF
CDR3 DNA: TGTGCCAGCAGTTACCGGGACAGGGTGAAGACCCAGTACTTC

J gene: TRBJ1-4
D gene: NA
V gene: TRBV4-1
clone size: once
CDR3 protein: CASSQERGSNEKLFF
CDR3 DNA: TGCGCCAGCAGCCAAGAAAGGGGTTCTAATGAAAAACTGTTTTTT

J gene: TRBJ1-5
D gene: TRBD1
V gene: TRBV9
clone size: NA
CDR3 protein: CASIVKDRRVNQPQHF
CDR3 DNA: TGTGCCAGCATCGTTAAGGACAGGAGGGTCAATCAGCCCCAGCATTTT

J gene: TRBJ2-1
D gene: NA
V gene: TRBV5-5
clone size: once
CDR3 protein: CASSLSVYNEQFF
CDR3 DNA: TGTGCCAGCAGCTTGTCAGTTTACAATGAGCAGTTCTTC

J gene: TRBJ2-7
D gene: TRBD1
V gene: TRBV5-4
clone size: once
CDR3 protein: CASSSYRGPMGEQYF
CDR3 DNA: TGTGCCAGCAGCTCATACAGGGGGCCAATGGGGGAGCAGTACTTC

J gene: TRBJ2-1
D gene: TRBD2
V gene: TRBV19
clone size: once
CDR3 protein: CASFSGGAESNNEQFF
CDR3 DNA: TGTGCCAGTTTTAGCGGGGGGGCCGAAAGCAACAATGAGCAGTTCTTC

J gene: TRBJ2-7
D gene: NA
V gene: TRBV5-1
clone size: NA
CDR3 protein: CASSPDRTPYEQYF
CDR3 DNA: TGCGCCAGCAGCCCGGACCGGACCCCCTACGAGCAGTACTTC

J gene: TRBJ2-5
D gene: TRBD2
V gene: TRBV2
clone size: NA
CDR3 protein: CASTQRDGETQYF
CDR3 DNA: TGTGCCAGCACACAGCGGGATGGCGAGACCCAGTACTTC

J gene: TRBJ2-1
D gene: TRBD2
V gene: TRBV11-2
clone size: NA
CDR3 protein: CASSSGLAGALSYNEQFF
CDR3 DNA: TGTGCCAGCAGCTCGGGACTAGCGGGGGCCCTCTCCTACAATGAGCAGTTCTTC

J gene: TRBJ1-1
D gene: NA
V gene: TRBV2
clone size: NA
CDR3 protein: CASLVSPNTEAFF
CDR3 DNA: TGTGCCAGCCTTGTGTCGCCGAACACTGAAGCTTTCTTT

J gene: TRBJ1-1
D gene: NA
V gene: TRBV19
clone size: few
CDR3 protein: CASSISHTNTEAFF
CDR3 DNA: TGTGCCAGTAGTATATCACATACGAACACTGAAGCTTTCTTT

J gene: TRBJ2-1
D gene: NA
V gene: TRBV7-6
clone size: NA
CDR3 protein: CASSSRNEQFF
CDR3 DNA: TGTGCCAGCAGCTCGCGGAATGAGCAGTTCTTC

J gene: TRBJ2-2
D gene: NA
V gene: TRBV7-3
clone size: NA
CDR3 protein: CASSLIPGNTGELFF
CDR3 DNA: TGTGCCAGCAGCTTAATCCCAGGGAACACCGGGGAGCTGTTTTTT

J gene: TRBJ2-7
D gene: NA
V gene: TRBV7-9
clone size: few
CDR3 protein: CASGLQDSYEQYF
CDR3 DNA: TGTGCCAGCGGCTTGCAGGACTCCTACGAGCAGTACTTC

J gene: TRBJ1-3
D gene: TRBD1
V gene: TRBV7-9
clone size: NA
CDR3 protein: CASSSDRVSGNTIYF
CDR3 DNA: TGTGCCAGCAGCTCAGACAGGGTCTCTGGAAACACCATATATTTT

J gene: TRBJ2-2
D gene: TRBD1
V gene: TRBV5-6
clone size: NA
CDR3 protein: CASDRGRTGELFF
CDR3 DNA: TGTGCCAGCGACAGGGGTCGGACCGGGGAGCTGTTTTTT

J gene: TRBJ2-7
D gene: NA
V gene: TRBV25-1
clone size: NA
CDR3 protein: CASSNLWGRNEQYF
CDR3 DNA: TGTGCCAGCAGTAACCTATGGGGTAGGAACGAGCAGTACTTC

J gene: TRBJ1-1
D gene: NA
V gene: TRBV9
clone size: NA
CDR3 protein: CASSVTTENTEAFF
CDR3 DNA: TGTGCCAGCAGCGTCACAACAGAGAACACTGAAGCTTTCTTT

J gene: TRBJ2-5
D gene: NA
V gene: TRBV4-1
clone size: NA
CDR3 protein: CASSQEGTSGQETQYF
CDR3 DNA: TGCGCCAGCAGCCAAGAGGGGACCAGTGGGCAAGAGACCCAGTACTTC

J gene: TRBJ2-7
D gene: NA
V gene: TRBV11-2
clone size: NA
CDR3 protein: CASSASQGFEQYF
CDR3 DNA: TGTGCCAGCAGCGCCAGCCAGGGGTTCGAGCAGTACTTC

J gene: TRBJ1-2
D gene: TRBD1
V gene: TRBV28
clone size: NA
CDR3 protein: CASIRTGEGYTF
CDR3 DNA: TGTGCCAGCATCCGGACAGGGGAGGGCTACACCTTC